In its sample, the clone carrying this T cell receptor (beta chain) was seen once. This CDR3 is built from 17 residues. Trimming at V came to 4 bases and at J to 4 bases, leaving 9 bases not matched to a gene. Germline lookup yields CDR1 MNHNS and CDR2 SASEGT. The sample originates from a study of blood T cell repertoires in COVID-19. Here immunoSEQ multiplex PCR was the method, and the copy in TCRdb shows in-frame clones only, minus some. The repertoire holds about 440,000 clones, with about 89% as singletons. The TCR sequence derives from a woman in her thirties with acute or convalescent COVID-19. The sequencing sample was made of peripheral blood. The V call is TRBV6-1, the J call TRBJ2-1, with TRBD1 matching over 11 bases. The chain's CDR3 is CASSAYPGQGGYNEQFF. DNA of the CDR3: TGTGCCAGCAGTGCCTACCCGGGACAGGGGGGATACAATGAGCAGTTCTTC.